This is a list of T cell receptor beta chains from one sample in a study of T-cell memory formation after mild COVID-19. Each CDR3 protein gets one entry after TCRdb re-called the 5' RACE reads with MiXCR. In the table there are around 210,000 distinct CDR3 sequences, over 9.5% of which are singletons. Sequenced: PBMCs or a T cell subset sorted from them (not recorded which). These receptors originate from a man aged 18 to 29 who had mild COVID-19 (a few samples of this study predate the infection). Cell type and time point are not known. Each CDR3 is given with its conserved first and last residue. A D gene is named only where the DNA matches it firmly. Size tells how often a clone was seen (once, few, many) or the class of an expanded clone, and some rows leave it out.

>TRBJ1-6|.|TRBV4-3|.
TGCGCCAGCAGCCAAGATCGGGGGAGTTCACCCCTCCACTTT
CASSQDRGSSPLHF
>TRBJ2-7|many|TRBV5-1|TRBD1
TGCGCCAGCAGCTTGGGGGGACAGGTCTACGAGCAGTACTTC
CASSLGGQVYEQYF
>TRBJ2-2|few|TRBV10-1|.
TGCGCCAGCAGGAGACTCCCGAACACCGGGGAGCTGTTTTTT
CASRRLPNTGELFF
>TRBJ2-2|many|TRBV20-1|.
TGCAGTGCCTCCGGGCAGGGGTCCGGGGAGCTGTTTTTT
CSASGQGSGELFF
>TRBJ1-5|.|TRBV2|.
TGTGCCAGCAGGAGAAGGTTTATGGATCAGCCCCAGCATTTT
CASRRRFMDQPQHF
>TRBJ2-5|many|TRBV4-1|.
TGCGCCAGCAGCCCCCCGGGGCATCAAGAGACCCAGTACTTC
CASSPPGHQETQYF
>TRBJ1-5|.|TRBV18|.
TGTGCCAGCTCACCGGGACCTAATCAGCCCCAGCATTTT
CASSPGPNQPQHF
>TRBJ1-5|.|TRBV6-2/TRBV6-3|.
TGTGCCAGCAGTTCGGGACATAGCAATCAGCCCCAGCATTTT
CASSSGHSNQPQHF
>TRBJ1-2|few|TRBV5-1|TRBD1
TGCGCCAGCAGCTTGGGGACAGGCTGGGGCTACACCTTC
CASSLGTGWGYTF
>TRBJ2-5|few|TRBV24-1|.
TGTGCCACCAGTGAACCTGCCAGGGAGGAGACCCAGTACTTC
CATSEPAREETQYF
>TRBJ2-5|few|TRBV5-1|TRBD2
TGCGCCAGCAGCTTGGCATTGGCGGGGGTACAAGAGACCCAGTACTTC
CASSLALAGVQETQYF
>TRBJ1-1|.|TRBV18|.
TGTGCCAGTTCCTCAGCCCACCAGGCTTTCTTT
CASSSAHQAFF
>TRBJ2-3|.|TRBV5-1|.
TGCGCCAGCAGCTTGGTCGGGGGGCGCGGAGATACGCAGTATTTT
CASSLVGGRGDTQYF
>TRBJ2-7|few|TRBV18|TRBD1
TGTGCCAGCTCACCAATGGGACAGGGGACCTACGAGCAGTACTTC
CASSPMGQGTYEQYF
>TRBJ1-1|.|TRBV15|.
TGTGCCACCAGCAGAGTCACTTGGCAGGGAACCATGAACACTGAAGCTTTCTTT
CATSRVTWQGTMNTEAFF
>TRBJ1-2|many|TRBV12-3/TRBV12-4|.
TGTGCCAGCCACGGAGGTGGGGGCTACACCTTC
CASHGGGGYTF
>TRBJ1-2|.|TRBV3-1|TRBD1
TGTGCCAGCAGCAAGGGACAGGGCCTATTCTATGGCTACACCTTC
CASSKGQGLFYGYTF
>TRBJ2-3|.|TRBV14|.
TGTGCCAGCAGCGCGATTGGGGGTACGCAGTATTTT
CASSAIGGTQYF
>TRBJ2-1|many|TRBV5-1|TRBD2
TGCGCCAGCAGCCCGCCAGCGGGATCACTCTCCTACAATGAGCAGTTCTTC
CASSPPAGSLSYNEQFF
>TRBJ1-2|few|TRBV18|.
TGTGCCAGCTCACCACCGAATCCTGGGCCCACTGGCTACACCTTC
CASSPPNPGPTGYTF
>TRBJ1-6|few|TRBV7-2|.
TGTGCCAGCAGCCCAACAGTAAATTCACCCCTCCACTTT
CASSPTVNSPLHF
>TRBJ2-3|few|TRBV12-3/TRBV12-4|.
TGTGCCAGCAGTTTTGATCGGGCAGGGGCAACAGATACGCAGTATTTT
CASSFDRAGATDTQYF
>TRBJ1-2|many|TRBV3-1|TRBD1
TGTGCCAGCAGCCGAAGAGGGACAGGCGCTTATGGCTACACCTTC
CASSRRGTGAYGYTF
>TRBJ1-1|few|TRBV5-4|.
TGTGCCAGCAGCCAGAGCTACCAAAGGGCTTCGGACACTGAAGCTTTCTTT
CASSQSYQRASDTEAFF
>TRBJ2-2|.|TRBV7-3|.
TGTGCCAGCAGCAGGACACAAACCTGGGAGCTGTTTTTT
CASSRTQTWELFF
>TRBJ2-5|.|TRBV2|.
TGTGCCAGCAGACCTCTGGGCTACACCCTAGAGACCCAGTACTTC
CASRPLGYTLETQYF
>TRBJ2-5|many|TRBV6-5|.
TGTGCCAGCAGTAAGGGGACAGTGGGGGGAGAGACCCAGTACTTC
CASSKGTVGGETQYF
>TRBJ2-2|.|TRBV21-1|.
TGTGCCGGACCGTGGGGGACTAGCGGGGGGGCTCTCGGGGAGCTGTTTTTT
CAGPWGTSGGALGELFF
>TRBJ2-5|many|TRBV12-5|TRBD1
TGTGCTAGTGGTTTGGGGGACAGTACCCAAGAGACCCAGTACTTC
CASGLGDSTQETQYF
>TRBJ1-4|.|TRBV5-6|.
TGTGCCAGCAGCTCCAGTCAAGATAATGAAAAACTGTTTTTT
CASSSSQDNEKLFF
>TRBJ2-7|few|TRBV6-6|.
TGTGCCAGCAGCTCCGCCGCAAACTACGAGCAGTACTTC
CASSSAANYEQYF
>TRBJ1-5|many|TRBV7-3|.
TGTGCCAGCAGCTTAGGGGGTGATCAGCCCCAGCATTTT
CASSLGGDQPQHF
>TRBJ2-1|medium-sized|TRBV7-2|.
TGTGCCAGCAGCTTATTAGGAACGAGCTCCTACAATGAGCAGTTCTTC
CASSLLGTSSYNEQFF
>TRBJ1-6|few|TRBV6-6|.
TGTGCCAGCAGTCCCCGAACGGGATCCCTCCACTTT
CASSPRTGSLHF
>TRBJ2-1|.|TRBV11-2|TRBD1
TGTGCCAGCAGCTCGCAGGGGGCCCCCCCGGGGGAGCAGTTCTTC
CASSSQGAPPGEQFF
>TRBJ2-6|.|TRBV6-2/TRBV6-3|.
TGTGCCAGCAGGGGGCAGGGGGCCAACGTCCTGACTTTC
CASRGQGANVLTF
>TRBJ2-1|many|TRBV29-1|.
TGCAGCGTTGGTCGGTACGGGTACTCCTACAATGAGCAGTTCTTC
CSVGRYGYSYNEQFF
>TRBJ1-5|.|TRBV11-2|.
TGTGCCAGCAGCCGAAACACCGGGACACTTGGCAATCAGCCCCAGCATTTT
CASSRNTGTLGNQPQHF
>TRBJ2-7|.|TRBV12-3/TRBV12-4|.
TGTGCCAGCAGCCGCGCGGGGGTACAGGGCTACGAGCAGTACTTC
CASSRAGVQGYEQYF
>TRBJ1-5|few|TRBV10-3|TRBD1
TGTGCCATCAGGGGACAGGCTAATCAGCCCCAGCATTTT
CAIRGQANQPQHF